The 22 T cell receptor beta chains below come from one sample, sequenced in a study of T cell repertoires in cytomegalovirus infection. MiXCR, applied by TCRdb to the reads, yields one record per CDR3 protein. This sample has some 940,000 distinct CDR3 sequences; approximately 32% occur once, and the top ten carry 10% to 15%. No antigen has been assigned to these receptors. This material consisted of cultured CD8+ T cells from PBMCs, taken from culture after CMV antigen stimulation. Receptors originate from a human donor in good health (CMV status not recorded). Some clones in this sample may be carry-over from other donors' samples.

CDR3 nucleotides: TGCAGTGCCCCGGGGGGGGACCCCTATGGCTACACCTTC. This translates into CSAPGGDPYGYTF. This rearrangement joins TRBV20-1 to TRBJ1-2; TRBD1 might be the D (5 bases). CDR1 is DFQATT and CDR2 is SNEGSKA in the germline V gene (reference sequence). The CDR3 consists of 13 residues. With 6 bases removed from V and 4 bases from J, the gap between germline ends came to 15 bases.

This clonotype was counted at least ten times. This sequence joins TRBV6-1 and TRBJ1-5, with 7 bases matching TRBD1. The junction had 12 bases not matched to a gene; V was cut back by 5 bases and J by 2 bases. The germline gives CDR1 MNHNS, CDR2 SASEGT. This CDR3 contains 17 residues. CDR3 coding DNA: TGTGCCAGCAGTATAGAGCGACAGGGATTCGGCAATCAGCCCCAGCATTTT. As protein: CASSIERQGFGNQPQHF.

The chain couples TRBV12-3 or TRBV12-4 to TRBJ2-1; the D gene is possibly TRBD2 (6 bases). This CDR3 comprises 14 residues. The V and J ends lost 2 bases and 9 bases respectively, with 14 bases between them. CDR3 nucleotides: TGTGCCAGCAGTTTACCCGGGGGACTCGCTGAGCAGTTCTTC. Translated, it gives CASSLPGGLAEQFF.

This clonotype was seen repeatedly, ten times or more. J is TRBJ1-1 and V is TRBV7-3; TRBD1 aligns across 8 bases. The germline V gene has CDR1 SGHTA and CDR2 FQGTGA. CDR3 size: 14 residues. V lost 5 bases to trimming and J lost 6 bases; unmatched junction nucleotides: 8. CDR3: CASSRGQGRAEAFF. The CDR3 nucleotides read TGTGCCAGCAGCCGTGGACAGGGTCGAGCTGAAGCTTTCTTT.

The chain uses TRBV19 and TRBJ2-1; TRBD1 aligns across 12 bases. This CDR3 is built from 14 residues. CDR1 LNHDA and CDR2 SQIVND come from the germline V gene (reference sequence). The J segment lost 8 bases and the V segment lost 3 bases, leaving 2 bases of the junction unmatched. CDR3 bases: TGTGCCAGTAGTATGGGACAGGGGGCCGATGAGCAGTTCTTC. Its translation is CASSMGQGADEQFF.

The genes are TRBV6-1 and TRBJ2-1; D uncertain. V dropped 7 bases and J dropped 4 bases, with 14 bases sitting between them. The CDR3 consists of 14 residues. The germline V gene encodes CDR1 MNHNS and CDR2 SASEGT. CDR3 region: CASISPGRYNEQFF. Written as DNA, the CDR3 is TGTGCCAGCATATCCCCCGGGCGTTACAATGAGCAGTTCTTC.

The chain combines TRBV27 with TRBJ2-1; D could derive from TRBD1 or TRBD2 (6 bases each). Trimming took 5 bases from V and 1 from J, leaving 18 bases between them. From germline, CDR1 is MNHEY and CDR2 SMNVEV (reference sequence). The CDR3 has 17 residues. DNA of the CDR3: TGTGCCAGCAGTGGTTTGTCCGGGGGCCTTTCCTACAATGAGCAGTTCTTC. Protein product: CASSGLSGGLSYNEQFF.

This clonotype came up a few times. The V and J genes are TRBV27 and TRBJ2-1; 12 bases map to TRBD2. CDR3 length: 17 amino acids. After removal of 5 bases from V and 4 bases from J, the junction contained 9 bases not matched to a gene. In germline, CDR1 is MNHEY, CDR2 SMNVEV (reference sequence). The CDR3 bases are TGTGCCAGCAGTACTCCCGGACTAGCGGGGAGTTACAATGAGCAGTTCTTC. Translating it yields CASSTPGLAGSYNEQFF.

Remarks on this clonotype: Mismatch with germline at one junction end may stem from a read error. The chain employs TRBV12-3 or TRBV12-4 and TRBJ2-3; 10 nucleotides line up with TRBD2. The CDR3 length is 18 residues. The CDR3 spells CASSLGLAGALSTDTQYF. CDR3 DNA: TGTGCCAGCAGCTTAGGTCTAGCGGGGGCCCTAAGCACAGATACGCAGTATTTT.

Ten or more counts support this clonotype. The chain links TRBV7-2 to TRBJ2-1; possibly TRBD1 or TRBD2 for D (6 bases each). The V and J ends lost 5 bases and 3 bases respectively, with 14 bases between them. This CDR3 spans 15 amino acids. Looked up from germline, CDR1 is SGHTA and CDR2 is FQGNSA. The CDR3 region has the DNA TGTGCCAGCAGCCCCCGGGGGCCCCACTACAATGAGCAGTTCTTC. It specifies CASSPRGPHYNEQFF.

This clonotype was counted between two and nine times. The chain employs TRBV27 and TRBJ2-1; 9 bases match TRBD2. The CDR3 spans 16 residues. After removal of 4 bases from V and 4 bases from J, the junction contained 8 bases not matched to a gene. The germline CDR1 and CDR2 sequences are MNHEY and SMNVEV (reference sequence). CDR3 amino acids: CASSSEAGGMYNEQFF. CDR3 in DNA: TGTGCCAGCAGTTCTGAAGCGGGGGGAATGTACAATGAGCAGTTCTTC.

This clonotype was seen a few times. CDR3: CASSPLHGVSYEQYF. The CDR3 DNA sequence: TGTGCCAGCAGCCCTCTACACGGGGTCTCCTACGAGCAGTACTTC. The chain employs TRBV7-6 and TRBJ2-7; D perhaps matches TRBD2 (5 bases). Germline CDR1 is SGHVS and CDR2 is FNYEAQ. The CDR3 extends over 15 amino acids. Deletions cut 5 bases from V and 0 bases from J, with 14 bases between.

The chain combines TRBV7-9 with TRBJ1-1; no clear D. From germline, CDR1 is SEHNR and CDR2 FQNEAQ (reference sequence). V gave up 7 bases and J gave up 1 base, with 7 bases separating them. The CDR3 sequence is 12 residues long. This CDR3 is CASKQQNTEAFF. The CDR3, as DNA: TGTGCCAGCAAGCAACAGAACACTGAAGCTTTCTTT.

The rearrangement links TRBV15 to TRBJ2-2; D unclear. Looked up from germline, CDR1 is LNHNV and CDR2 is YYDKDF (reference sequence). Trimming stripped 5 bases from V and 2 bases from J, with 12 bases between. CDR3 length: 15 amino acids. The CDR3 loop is CATSAAVANTGELFF. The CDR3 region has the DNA TGTGCCACCAGCGCCGCGGTAGCTAACACCGGGGAGCTGTTTTTT.

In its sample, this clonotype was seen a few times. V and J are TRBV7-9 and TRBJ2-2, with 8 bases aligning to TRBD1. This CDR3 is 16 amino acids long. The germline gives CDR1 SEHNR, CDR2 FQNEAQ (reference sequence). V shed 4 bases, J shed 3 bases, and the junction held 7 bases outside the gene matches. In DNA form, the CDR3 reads TGTGCCAGCAGCTCAGCGCAGGGGGCTTACACCGGGGAGCTGTTTTTT. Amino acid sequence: CASSSAQGAYTGELFF.

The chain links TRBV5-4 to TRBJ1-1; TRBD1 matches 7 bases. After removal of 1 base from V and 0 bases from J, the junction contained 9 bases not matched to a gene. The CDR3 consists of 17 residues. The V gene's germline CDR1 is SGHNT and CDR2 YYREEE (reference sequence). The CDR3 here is CASSLYPGQIMNTEAFF. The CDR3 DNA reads TGTGCCAGCAGCTTGTATCCGGGACAGATCATGAACACTGAAGCTTTCTTT.

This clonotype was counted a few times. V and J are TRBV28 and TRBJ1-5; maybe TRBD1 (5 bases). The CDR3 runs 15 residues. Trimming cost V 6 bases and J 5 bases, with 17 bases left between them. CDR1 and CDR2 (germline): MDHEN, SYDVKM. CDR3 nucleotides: TGTGCCAGCAGAGCGGGACTCCTACTATATCAGCCCCAGCATTTT. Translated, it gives CASRAGLLLYQPQHF. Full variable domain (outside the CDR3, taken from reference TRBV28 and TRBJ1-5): DVKVTQSSRYLVKRTGEKVFLECVQDMDHENMFWYRQDPGLGLRLIYFSYDVKMKEKGDIPEGYSVSREKKERFSLILESASTNQTSMYLCASRAGLLLYQPQHFGDGTRLSIL.

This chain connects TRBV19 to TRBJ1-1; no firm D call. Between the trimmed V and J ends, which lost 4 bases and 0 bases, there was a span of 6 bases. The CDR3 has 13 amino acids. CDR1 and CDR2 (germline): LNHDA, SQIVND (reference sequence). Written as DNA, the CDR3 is TGTGCCAGTAGTAAGGACGTGAACACTGAAGCTTTCTTT. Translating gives CASSKDVNTEAFF.

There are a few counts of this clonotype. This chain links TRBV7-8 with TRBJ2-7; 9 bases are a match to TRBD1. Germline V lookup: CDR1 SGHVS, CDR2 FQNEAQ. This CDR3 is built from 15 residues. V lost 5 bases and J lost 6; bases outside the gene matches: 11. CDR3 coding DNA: TGTGCCAGCAGCATTGGACAGGGGACTGCGCTCGAGCAGTACTTC. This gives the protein CASSIGQGTALEQYF. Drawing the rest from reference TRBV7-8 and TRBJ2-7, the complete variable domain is GAGVSQSPRYKVAKRGQDVALRCDPISGHVSLFWYQQALGQGPEFLTYFQNEAQLDKSGLPSDRFFAERPEGSVSTLKIQRTQQEDSAVYLCASSIGQGTALEQYFGPGTRLTVT.

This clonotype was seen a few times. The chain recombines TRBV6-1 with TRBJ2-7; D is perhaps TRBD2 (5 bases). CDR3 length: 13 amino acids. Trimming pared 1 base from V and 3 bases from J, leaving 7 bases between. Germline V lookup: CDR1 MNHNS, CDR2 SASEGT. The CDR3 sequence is CASSEVGGYEQYF. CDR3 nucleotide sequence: TGTGCCAGCAGTGAAGTTGGAGGCTACGAGCAGTACTTC.

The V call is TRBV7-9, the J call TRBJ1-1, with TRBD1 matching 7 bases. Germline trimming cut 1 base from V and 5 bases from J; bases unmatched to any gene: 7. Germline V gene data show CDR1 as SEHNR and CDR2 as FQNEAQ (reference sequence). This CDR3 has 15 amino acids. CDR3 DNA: TGTGCCAGCAGCTTAGTGGCCTACAGGGGTACTGAAGCTTTCTTT. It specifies CASSLVAYRGTEAFF.

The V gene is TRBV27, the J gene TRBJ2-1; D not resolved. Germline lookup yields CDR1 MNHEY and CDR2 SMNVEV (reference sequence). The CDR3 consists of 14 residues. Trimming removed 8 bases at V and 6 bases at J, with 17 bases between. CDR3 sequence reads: CASAEVALFNEQFF. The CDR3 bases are TGTGCCAGCGCTGAAGTGGCGCTTTTCAATGAGCAGTTCTTC.